These 15 T cell receptor beta chains were sequenced from one sample in a study of OX40 agonist ivuxolimab in advanced cancers. Sequenced by immunoSEQ multiplex PCR; TCRdb stores in-frame clones only, minus some. Altogether around 50,000 clones are present, just under 85% being singletons, with the ten largest covering about 1.2%. The sequences come from CD4+ or CD8+ T cells sorted from blood, collected in a trial of the OX40 agonist ivuxolimab. Receptors originate from an adult with an advanced solid tumor such as melanoma, head and neck, liver or kidney cancer.

The chain has TRBV7-2 and TRBJ1-1; 11 bases are shared with TRBD1. The length of the CDR3 is 17 residues. J was trimmed by 0 bases and V by 1 base; bases with no gene match: 4. Per germline, CDR1 SGHTA and CDR2 FQGNSA. As DNA, the CDR3 is TGTGCCAGCAGCTTAGTGGGACAGGGGGTCTTGAACACTGAAGCTTTCTTT. It translates to CASSLVGQGVLNTEAFF.

The sample holds a few counts of this clone. This chain links TRBV7-2 with TRBJ2-7; tentatively, D is TRBD2 (5 bases). The V and J ends lost 1 base and 3 bases respectively, with 10 bases between them. This CDR3 contains 14 residues. The V gene's germline CDR1 is SGHTA and CDR2 FQGNSA. This CDR3 reads CASSLDGGLYEQYF. The CDR3 DNA reads TGTGCCAGCAGCTTAGACGGCGGGCTCTACGAGCAGTACTTC.

J is TRBJ2-1 and V is TRBV2; D is possibly TRBD2 (5 bases). The CDR3 spans 13 residues. The germline V gene encodes CDR1 SNHLY and CDR2 FYNNEI. The V and J ends lost 6 bases and 5 bases respectively, with 11 bases between them. The CDR3 protein is CASSPLGNNEQFF. The CDR3, as DNA: TGTGCCAGCAGCCCACTAGGAAACAATGAGCAGTTCTTC.

This clone was found a few times. J is TRBJ2-6 and V is TRBV21-1; the table's TRBD1 call for D was not verified on the DNA. TRBV21-1 is assigned pseudogene status. The CDR3 is 23 amino acids. The chain's CDR3 is CASSSGLRKKGHNDNSGANVLTF. The DNA for the CDR3 is TGTGCCAGCAGCAGCGGGTTGAGAAAGAAGGGACATAATGACAACTCTGGGGCCAACGTCCTGACTTTC.

CDR3 nucleotides: TGTGCCAGCCTTGACACCCTTGTGAACACTGAAGCTTTCTTT. Protein sequence: CASLDTLVNTEAFF. The chain combines TRBV28 with TRBJ1-1, with D hard to call. The CDR3 consists of 14 residues. Per the germline V gene, CDR1 is MDHEN and CDR2 is SYDVKM. Trimming shortened V by 8 bases and J by 0 bases, and 13 bases separated the two germline ends.

The chain recombines TRBV5-1 with TRBJ2-7; 8 bases fit TRBD1. The CDR3 consists of 14 residues. Germline V gives CDR1 SGHRS, CDR2 YFSETQ. Unmatched junction bases numbered 10, after V lost 4 bases and J lost 7 bases. The CDR3 nucleotides are TGCGCCAGCAGCCCCTGGACAGGGTCGAGGGAGCAGTACTTC. The encoded protein is CASSPWTGSREQYF.

The V gene is TRBV7-3, the J gene TRBJ1-2, with TRBD1 matching over 8 bases. Germline V gene lookup returns CDR1 SGHTA and CDR2 FQGTGA. Trimming removed 4 bases from V and 1 base from J; junction bases left unmatched: 11. This CDR3 contains 17 residues. The DNA of the CDR3 is TGTGCCAGCAGCTCGGGGGGGACAGGCCCTTTTAACTATGGCTACACCTTC. Residues: CASSSGGTGPFNYGYTF.

This clone was seen more than once but under ten times. The genes are TRBV7-2 and TRBJ2-3, with 8 bases aligning to TRBD2. The trim removed 7 bases at V and 4 bases at J, leaving 7 bases unmatched. The CDR3 has 14 amino acids. Germline values: CDR1 SGHTA, CDR2 FQGNSA. The CDR3 loop reads CASKLAVGADTQYF. The CDR3 bases are TGTGCCAGCAAACTAGCGGTCGGCGCAGATACGCAGTATTTT.

The genes are TRBV7-8 and TRBJ1-5; 8 nucleotides agree with TRBD1. CDR3 size: 16 residues. V gave up 5 bases and J gave up 2 bases; unmatched junction bases: 8. Germline V gene lookup returns CDR1 SGHVS and CDR2 FQNEAQ. In DNA, the CDR3 is TGTGCCAGCAGCCGAAGACAGGGGAGCGGCAATCAGCCCCAGCATTTT. The encoded protein is CASSRRQGSGNQPQHF.

The genes are TRBV18 and TRBJ1-2, with a tentative D call TRBD1 (6 bases). Looked up from germline, CDR1 is KGHSH and CDR2 is LQKENI. V was pared by 1 base and J by 6 bases, with 12 bases between. The CDR3 totals 14 residues. The CDR3 region is CASSPRGTRNGYTF. The CDR3 DNA reads TGTGCCAGCTCACCACGCGGGACAAGAAATGGCTACACCTTC. The whole variable domain, remainder taken from reference TRBV18 and TRBJ1-2, is NAGVMQNPRHLVRRRGQEARLRCSPMKGHSHVYWYRQLPEEGLKFMVYLQKENIIDESGMPKERFSAEFPKEGPSILRIQQVVRGDSAAYFCASSPRGTRNGYTFGSGTRLTVV.

J is TRBJ2-2 and V is TRBV11-3, with D tentatively TRBD1 (6 bases). V was cut by 5 bases and J by 0 bases, with 13 bases left in between. This CDR3 has 16 amino acids. Germline V gene lookup returns CDR1 SGHNT and CDR2 YENEEA. CDR3 loop: CASSDPGAANTGELFF. CDR3 DNA sequence: TGTGCCAGCAGCGACCCAGGGGCCGCGAACACCGGGGAGCTGTTTTTT. Together with reference TRBV11-3 and TRBJ2-2, the CDR3 gives the full variable domain: EAGVVQSPRYKIIEKKQPVAFWCNPISGHNTLYWYLQNLGQGPELLIRYENEEAVDDSQLPKDRFSAERLKGVDSTLKIQPAELGDSAVYLCASSDPGAANTGELFFGEGSRLTVL.

V gene TRBV21-1 combines with J gene TRBJ2-4; the table's D gene call, TRBD2, was not cross checked with the DNA. TRBV21-1 is classified as a pseudogene. The CDR3 contains 17 residues. CDR3 residues: CASSPKESSRNENIQYF. The CDR3 nucleotides read TGTGCCAGCAGCCCAAAGGAGAGCTCGAGGAACGAAAACATTCAGTACTTC.

This sequence joins TRBV29-1 and TRBJ1-1; 11 nucleotides line up with TRBD1. The CDR3 is made up of 14 amino acids. The germline CDR1 and CDR2 sequences are SQVTM and ANQGSEA. Losses at the gene ends were 8 bases for V and 5 bases for J; bases not matched to a gene: 10. Here the CDR3 DNA reads TGCAGCTCTAAAGCCGGGACAGGGGGGACTGAAGCTTTCTTT. It yields the protein CSSKAGTGGTEAFF. Using reference TRBV29-1 and TRBJ1-1 for the parts outside the CDR3, the full variable domain is SAVISQKPSRDICQRGTSLTIQCQVDSQVTMMFWYRQQPGQSLTLIATANQGSEATYESGFVIDKFPISRPNLTFSTLTVSNMSPEDSSIYLCSSKAGTGGTEAFFGQGTRLTVV.

V usage is TRBV6-1 and J usage is TRBJ1-2; D remains ambiguous. The V end was cut by 1 base, the J end by 5 bases, with 14 bases between. CDR3 length: 15 residues. The V gene's germline CDR1 is MNHNS and CDR2 SASEGT. This chain's CDR3 is CASSEGLRADYGYTF. CDR3 nucleotides: TGTGCCAGCAGTGAAGGGTTGCGCGCAGATTATGGCTACACCTTC.

This chain joins TRBV7-9 and TRBJ2-5; a weak D match, TRBD2 (7 bases). Germline V CDR1 and CDR2: SEHNR, FQNEAQ (reference sequence). The CDR3 spans 13 residues. V dropped 5 bases and J dropped 3 bases, with 10 bases sitting between them. CDR3 loop: CASSRGAEETQYF. In DNA form, the CDR3 reads TGTGCCAGCAGCCGGGGGGCTGAAGAGACCCAGTACTTC. Drawing the rest from reference TRBV7-9 and TRBJ2-5, the complete variable domain is DTGVSQNPRHKITKRGQNVTFRCDPISEHNRLYWYRQTLGQGPEFLTYFQNEAQLEKSRLLSDRFSAERPKGSFSTLEIQRTEQGDSAMYLCASSRGAEETQYFGPGTRLLVL.